This paragraph reports one TCR beta chain. This specimen belongs to a study of blood T cell repertoires in COVID-19. Turning to the study itself: Material from acute and convalescent COVID-19 was sourced from the United States, Italy and Spain.

Trimming at V came to 5 bases and at J to 1 base, leaving 5 bases not matched to a gene. This CDR3 contains 15 residues. Germline values: CDR1 MNHEY, CDR2 SMNVEV (reference sequence). Method: immunoSEQ multiplex PCR; TCRdb's copy keeps in-frame clones and lacks some. The sample contains about 53,000 clones, more than 80% of which appear only once. The chain recombines TRBV27 with TRBJ2-3; TRBD1 matches at 8 bases. This clonotype was obtained from an older man with acute or convalescent COVID-19. The specimen sequenced was peripheral blood. CDR3 nucleotides: TGTGCCAGCAGTCCCAGGGGGCTGGGCACAGATACGCAGTATTTT. It yields the protein CASSPRGLGTDTQYF.